This T cell receptor beta chain was captured in a study of cytomegalovirus exposure and HLA in healthy donors (dated by TCRdb to between 2016 and 2019). In the study overall: According to an earlier analysis of 450 to 650 of the donors, 150 million to 200 million T cells yielded 117 million unique TCR beta sequences and around 300 Gb of sequence data. The genetic ancestry cluster associated with self-reported Caucasian donors included about four fifths of the roughly 400 genotyped donors. Rather than drawing on any new phenotypic data, the later analysis identified candidate immune exposures from TCR beta sequences and the way those sequences occurred across donors. Donor age, sex, ethnicity and CMV serostatus were compiled alongside the repertoire data. All discovery cohort repertoires had been generated on a single sequencing platform. To predict cytomegalovirus infection status, the study brought together high-throughput TCR immunosequencing, statistical association of individual TCRs with disease status, and machine learning. An earlier analysis of 587 of the donors applied high-throughput TCR beta sequencing to assess whether each TCR beta V gene segment acted as functional or pseudogenic. Among some 400 genotyped donors of the cohort, an average of approximately 240,000 unique TCR beta nucleotide sequences was sequenced per donor, of which roughly 17% were non-productive. Several DR-DQ haplotypes were handled as single units for association and clustering because linkage in the cohort was strong. HLA typing included class I and class II loci at four-digit resolution. The study used immunosequencing to profile the T cell repertoires of hundreds of subjects and linked those repertoires to cytomegalovirus serostatus. Roughly 300 gigabases of sequencing data and approximately 84 million unique TCR sequences were included in an early release covering 550 to 650 HLA-typed donors. A later genetic analysis used genome-wide SNP genotypes for about 60% of the roughly 670 donors, treating that subset as a discovery cohort. Along with the 666-subject first cohort, a separate validation cohort of approximately 110 different subjects was used. The number of typed donors differed by locus: about 620-640 for A, B, C, DRB1 and DQB1; some 540 for DQA1; 606 for DPA1; and some 430 for DPB1. The aim of the study was to test whether cataloging public T cell receptors could identify signatures of past pathogen exposure. To study patterns of TCR occurrence, a later analysis re-analyzed previously published TCR beta repertoires from more than 550 donors and added high-resolution HLA genotyping.

To prepare the library, the immunoSEQ multiplex PCR assay was applied. For the multiplex PCR, a mixture combining 60 forward primers for TCR Vbeta segments and 13 reverse primers for TCR Jbeta segments was used. A multiplex PCR assay on genomic DNA amplified the CDR3 region of rearranged TCR beta genes. Amplified TCR beta libraries were sequenced as 87-base-pair reads on the Illumina HiSeq System. The study's own analysis went as follows. A later analysis tallied some 79 million unique TCR beta chains across the 700 or so repertoires, and roughly 11 million of those chains were shared by two or more donors. Raw reads were error-corrected and collapsed into unique sequences with a nearest-neighbor algorithm that merged closely related sequences to remove PCR and sequencing errors. CDR3 sequences were aligned to IMGT reference sequences to assign V, D and J gene segments. Each retained sequence needed at least a six-nucleotide match to both a V gene segment and a J gene segment. Rearrangements were classified as productive when the CDR3 lacked stop codons and remained in frame with V and J, and all other rearrangements were classified as non-productive. CDR3 was defined according to IMGT convention as the region running from the second conserved V-encoded cysteine to the conserved J-encoded phenylalanine. The earlier analysis of roughly 590 of the donors excluded any sequence lacking an unambiguous match to a single V gene segment. In an earlier analysis of several hundred of the donors, V segments were called functional above 56.7% productive rearrangements and were called segregating when the between-donor standard deviation exceeded 5%. A statistical classification framework was built for diagnosing cytomegalovirus status from the catalog of TCR beta chain sequences. V and J gene assignment, in a later analysis, came from comparing TCR nucleotide sequences with IMGT/GENE-DB human TR gene sequences. Using the TCRdist pipeline, a later analysis assigned CDR3 sequences along with most-parsimonious VDJ recombination scenarios. In a later analysis, each TCR beta chain was defined by its CDR3 amino acid sequence together with its V-gene family, and reads lacking a unique V-gene family were excluded. To address suspected cross-contamination and a sequencing artifact, a later analysis removed a few hundred highly shared, low-generation-probability nucleotide sequences. In a later analysis, a clonal expansion index was calculated for each public chain from normalized within-repertoire ranks of inferred template counts. A later analysis computed generation probabilities with a VDJ recombination model fitted to out-of-frame rearrangements, and checked the results against IGoR. A later analysis scored TCR-TCR, TCR-HLA and TCR-CMV co-occurrence with hypergeometric tests, applying a repertoire-size bias correction to TCR pairs. In a later analysis, false discovery rates were estimated by permuting HLA or CMV assignments 20 times. In a later analysis, co-occurring TCRs were grouped using DBSCAN, and TCRdist sequence similarity was added for clustering within HLA-allele-positive subsets. Co-occurrence clustering excluded repertoires with fewer than 30,000 or more than 120,000 public chains, plus five with anomalous nucleotide sharing. This immuneACCESS table, as held by TCRdb, lists in-frame sequences with V and J called but not all clones. Of the missing ones, under half trace to an unresolved V gene in checked studies; the others have no known cause. V and J calls plus clone size are reproduced from that table; the DNA served to infer D and trimming. This sample gives about 140,000 clones in total; about 80% of them show up just once. The ten largest clones represent around 4.9% of the sample.

V is pruned by 5 bases and J by 3 bases, leaving 10 bases of the junction without a gene match. The germline V gene (reference sequence) sets CDR1 to SGHKS and CDR2 to YYEKEE. CDR3 length: 15 amino acids, cysteine to phenylalanine. The entry retains the CDR3 DNA only, 45 bases that are in frame from base 1. The cohort comprised under 700 healthy bone marrow donors. At the time of sampling, all cohort members were nominally healthy, though unrecorded immune exposures were likely present. The donor tested CMV seronegative, placing the donor among the 300 to 400 seronegative members of the cohort. Every donor gave a peripheral blood sample, and the peripheral blood mononuclear cells from that sample were used for TCR beta sequencing. The Qiagen DNeasy Blood Extraction Kit was used to extract genomic DNA from the blood cell samples. Broader findings and caveats from the paper: V-gene and J-gene trimming of TCR beta chains was associated with a missense DCLRE1C variant in a later genetic analysis, and the association was replicated in an independent cohort. According to the authors, the approach could potentially be generalized to other disease states and immunological phenotypes. Only TCR beta chains were sequenced in this cohort, and the absence of alpha or paired-chain data limited detectable features. A later analysis associated 15,000 or so TCR beta sequences with specific HLA alleles at a false discovery rate of 0.05. A further reported finding was that TCR beta sequences accurately predicted the HLA-A and HLA-B alleles for most subjects in the first cohort. A later analysis found that TCR association rates varied across HLA loci, with DRB1 alleles showing the most associated TCRs and HLA-C alleles the fewest. A few of the identified cytomegalovirus-associated TCR beta chains were confirmed in vitro to be specific for cytomegalovirus antigens. When HLA alleles, especially DR and DQ, strongly co-occurred, attributing TCR associations to individual alleles was difficult. According to a later analysis, parvovirus B19, influenza, CMV and Epstein-Barr virus appeared linked to several top co-occurrence clusters. The study listed 150 to 200 TCR beta chains as associated with cytomegalovirus. A later analysis found that HLA-associated TCR beta chains were more clonally expanded and had lower generation probabilities than equally common non-associated chains. Correlated functional status among segregating V segments might reflect linkage disequilibrium, but an unknown experimental factor could not be ruled out. Because counts were too low, seventeen rarely observed V segments, including chromosome 9 orphons, were left out of the earlier analysis of 587 of the donors. Across donors, most TCR sequences were observed very rarely, whereas some public TCRs were present in many individuals. Broadly in line with IMGT annotations, most TCR beta V segments showed up in productive rearrangements about 87% or about 30% of the time in an earlier analysis of under 700 of the donors. The 87-base-pair reads could not distinguish some IMGT-functional V segments, including TRBV6-2 and TRBV6-3, so those segments were excluded. Most CMV-associated TCR beta chains appeared to be HLA-restricted in a later analysis, and the HLA associations seemed to be driven largely by CMV exposure. Immune exposure information for the cohort was limited to CMV serostatus. The sequencing pipeline was judged likely to have produced a cluster of highly shared sequence variants as a technical artifact. A later genetic analysis reported fewer N-insertions in productive TCRs among donors in an Asian-associated ancestry cluster than the roughly 640-donor mean. Because HLA typing was unavailable for some donors at each locus, only the typed subset was used in association tests. The classifier was reported to diagnose cytomegalovirus status with high specificity and sensitivity in both the original and validation cohorts. Sequencing depth was assumed to be roughly uniform across donors in the presence/absence analyses, though that assumption may not hold.

This clone was seen once. Its antigen remains unidentified. Base qualities are not at hand, and no much larger clone is one base apart. Rearrangement joined TRBV5-5 to TRBJ2-7; TRBD2 lines up with 8 middle nucleotides. The sequenced sample was PBMCs. The sequence came from a male donor in good health and CMV-seronegative. CDR3 sequence: CASSSDGRADYEQYF. The sequenced DNA is TGTGCCAGCAGTTCGGACGGGAGGGCCGACTACGAGCAGTACTTC.